This T cell receptor (beta chain) is drawn from a study of cytomegalovirus exposure and HLA in healthy donors. Broader study findings: Previously analyzed data showed that most TCR beta V segments were productive at a frequency of about 90% or about 30%. TCR beta sequences reportedly predicted most subjects' HLA-A and HLA-B alleles accurately. Associated with HLA alleles at 0.05 false discovery rate in a later analysis were over 15,000 TCR beta sequences.

The CDR3 runs to 13 residues. CDR1 and CDR2 from the germline V gene are SGDLS and YYNGEE. V lost 4 bases and J lost 3; bases outside the gene matches: 2. To note about this clone: What it binds is not known.

The study ran its PCR with 60 Vbeta and 13 Jbeta primers. The assay was immunoSEQ multiplex PCR, and TCRdb's table has in-frame clones only and misses some. The sample yields around 200,000 clones, around 80% seen once. This clonotype was sampled from a middle-aged woman in good health and CMV-seronegative. Input material: PBMCs. This chain joins TRBV9 and TRBJ1-2; 8 bases are shared with TRBD1. The DNA of the CDR3 is TGTGCCAGCAGCCAGGGGGCAGACTATGGCTACACCTTC. It specifies CASSQGADYGYTF. The whole variable domain, filled in from reference TRBV9 and TRBJ1-2, reads DSGVTQTPKHLITATGQRVTLRCSPRSGDLSVYWYQQSLDQGLQFLIQYYNGEERAKGNILERFSAQQFPDLHSELNLSSLELGDSALYFCASSQGADYGYTFGSGTRLTVV.